One and the same sample provided the 5 T cell receptor beta chains below, sequenced in a study of STAT5B mutations in CD4+ large granular lymphocyte leukemia. The data were produced by immunoSEQ multiplex PCR, yet TCRdb's version contains in-frame clones alone and is incomplete. The sample holds fewer than 40,000 clones, under 80% seen once. Sequencing used CD4+ T cells from blood buffy coats. These receptors came from a human donor in good health.

The gene calls are TRBV27 and TRBJ2-7, with TRBD2 as a possible D gene (5 bases). V shed 5 bases and J shed 2 bases, with 10 bases lying between them. CDR1 is MNHEY and CDR2 is SMNVEV in the germline V gene (reference sequence). CDR3 length: 13 residues. The CDR3 region is CASSGLGTYEQYF. The CDR3 DNA reads as TGTGCCAGCAGTGGGCTCGGGACCTACGAGCAGTACTTC.

J is TRBJ2-1 and V is TRBV5-1, with 11 bases that match TRBD2. This CDR3 is built from 15 residues. The J segment lost 5 bases and the V segment lost 4 bases, leaving 5 bases of the junction unmatched. From germline, CDR1 is SGHRS and CDR2 YFSETQ. DNA of the CDR3: TGCGCCAGCAGCCTTGGGACTAGCGGAAACAATGAGCAGTTCTTC. Translating gives CASSLGTSGNNEQFF.

This clone has only a few counts. The rearrangement links TRBV2 to TRBJ1-1, with a weak D call TRBD1 (5 bases). CDR3 length: 13 residues. The V end was cut by 2 bases, the J end by 10 bases, with 14 bases between. Germline V lookup: CDR1 SNHLY, CDR2 FYNNEI. CDR3 amino acids: CASSETQEGLAFF. The CDR3 region has the DNA TGTGCCAGCAGTGAAACACAGGAGGGGTTAGCTTTCTTT.

V usage is TRBV6-1 and J usage is TRBJ1-1, with D tentatively TRBD1 (5 bases). This CDR3 region has 15 residues. Germline V gene lookup returns CDR1 MNHNS and CDR2 SASEGT. V shed 8 bases and J shed 0 bases, with 16 bases lying between them. CDR3 protein: CASSKLGHMNTEAFF. The CDR3 nucleotides read TGTGCCAGCTCCAAACTGGGGCATATGAACACTGAAGCTTTCTTT.

The genes are TRBV21-1 and TRBJ1-4. TRBV21-1 is assigned pseudogene status. The CDR3 sequence is 10 residues long. DNA of the CDR3: TGTGCCAGCAGCAATGAAAAACTGTTTTTT. Protein: CASSNEKLFF.